This T cell receptor (beta chain) was recorded in a study of glioma-infiltrating T cells. Study as a whole: Before surgery, glioma patients received dexamethasone for at most six days. Sequencing aimed for roughly 4.5- to 11-fold coverage of 750,000 to 1,000,000 peripheral T cells.

This CDR3 contains 15 residues. V was pared by 6 bases and J by 7 bases, with 12 bases of the junction left unmatched. Germline values: CDR1 MDHEN, CDR2 SYDVKM. Using RNA template, CDR3s of TCR alpha and beta were amplified with iRepertoire arm-PCR. Input was roughly 100-450 ng of tissue mRNA or PBMC total RNA. MiXCR was run by TCRdb on the multiplex PCR reads, yielding one entry per CDR3 protein. The data contain more than 350,000 distinct CDR3 sequences, roughly two fifths of them seen just once; the ten biggest clones take up about 12%. The receptor was isolated from a human donor with low-grade glioma or glioblastoma, undergoing nonglioma brain surgery, or in good health (not recorded which). Specimen: glioma tissue, nonneoplastic brain tissue, or PBMCs (not recorded which). V and J are TRBV28 and TRBJ2-1, with 7 bases aligning to TRBD2. For the CDR3, the DNA is TGTGCCAGCAGCATTCCTGGGGGAGGGCCGAATGAGCAGTTCTTC. Translation: CASSIPGGGPNEQFF. The whole variable domain, filled in from reference TRBV28 and TRBJ2-1, reads DVKVTQSSRYLVKRTGEKVFLECVQDMDHENMFWYRQDPGLGLRLIYFSYDVKMKEKGDIPEGYSVSREKKERFSLILESASTNQTSMYLCASSIPGGGPNEQFFGPGTRLTVL.